Sequencing of this T cell receptor beta chain was carried out in a study of control samples from healthy donors and cancer patients. TCRdb's table, derived via immunoSEQ multiplex PCR, lists solely in-frame clones and lacks some. The table includes 55,000 to 90,000 clones, around 82% detected once. CDR1 and CDR2 (germline): SGHRS, YFSETQ. The length of the CDR3 is 16 residues. The V segment lost 0 bases and the J segment 5 bases; nucleotides outside the gene matches: 7. This clone was counted a single time. The chain has TRBV5-1 and TRBJ2-1; 8 bases align to TRBD2. The TCR originated in a man over 45 in good health. The specimen was blood. The CDR3 is CASSLVAGGGNNEQFF. CDR3 nucleotides: TGCGCCAGCAGCTTGGTGGCGGGAGGCGGTAACAATGAGCAGTTCTTC.